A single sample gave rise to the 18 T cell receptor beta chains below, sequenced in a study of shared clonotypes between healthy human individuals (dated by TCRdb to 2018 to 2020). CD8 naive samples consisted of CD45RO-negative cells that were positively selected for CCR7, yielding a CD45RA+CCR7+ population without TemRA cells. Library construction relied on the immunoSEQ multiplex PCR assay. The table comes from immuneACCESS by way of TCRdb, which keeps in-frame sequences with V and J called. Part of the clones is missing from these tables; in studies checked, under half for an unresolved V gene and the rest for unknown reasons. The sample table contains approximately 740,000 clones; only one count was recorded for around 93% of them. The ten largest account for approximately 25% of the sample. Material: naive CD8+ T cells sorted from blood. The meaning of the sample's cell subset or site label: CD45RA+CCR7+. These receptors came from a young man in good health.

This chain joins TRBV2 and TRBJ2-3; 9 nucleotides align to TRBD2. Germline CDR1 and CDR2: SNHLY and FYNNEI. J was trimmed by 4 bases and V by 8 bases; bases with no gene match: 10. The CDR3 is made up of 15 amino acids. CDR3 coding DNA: TGTGCCAGCCCCGGCGGGAGGGTAAGCGCAGATACGCAGTATTTT. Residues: CASPGGRVSADTQYF.

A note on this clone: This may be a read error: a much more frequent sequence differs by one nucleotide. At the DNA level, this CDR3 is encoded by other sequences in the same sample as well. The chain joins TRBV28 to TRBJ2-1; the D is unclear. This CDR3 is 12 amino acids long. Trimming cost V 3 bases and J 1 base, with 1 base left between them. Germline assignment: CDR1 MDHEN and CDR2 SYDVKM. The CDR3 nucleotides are TGTGCCAGCAGTTTGTCCTACAATGAGCAGTTCTTC. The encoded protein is CASSLSYNEQFF.

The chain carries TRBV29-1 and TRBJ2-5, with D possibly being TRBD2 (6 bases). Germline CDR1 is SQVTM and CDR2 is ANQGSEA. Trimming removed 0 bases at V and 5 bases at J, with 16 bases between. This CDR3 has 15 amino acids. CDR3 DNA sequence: TGCAGCGTTGAAGATGCAGAGCGGGTGGCGGAGACCCAGTACTTC. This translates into CSVEDAERVAETQYF.

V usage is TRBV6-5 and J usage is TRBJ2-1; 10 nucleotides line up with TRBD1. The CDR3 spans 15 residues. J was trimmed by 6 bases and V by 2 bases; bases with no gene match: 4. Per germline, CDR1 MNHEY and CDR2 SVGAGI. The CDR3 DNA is TGTGCCAGCAGTTACCTCGGACAGGGGGGCAATGAGCAGTTCTTC. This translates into CASSYLGQGGNEQFF.

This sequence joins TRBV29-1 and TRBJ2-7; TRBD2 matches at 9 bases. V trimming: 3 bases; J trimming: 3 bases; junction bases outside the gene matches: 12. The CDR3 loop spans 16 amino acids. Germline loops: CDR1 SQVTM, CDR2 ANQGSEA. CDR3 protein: CSVETASGTDLYEQYF. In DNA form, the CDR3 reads TGCAGCGTTGAGACGGCTAGCGGGACTGACCTCTACGAGCAGTACTTC.

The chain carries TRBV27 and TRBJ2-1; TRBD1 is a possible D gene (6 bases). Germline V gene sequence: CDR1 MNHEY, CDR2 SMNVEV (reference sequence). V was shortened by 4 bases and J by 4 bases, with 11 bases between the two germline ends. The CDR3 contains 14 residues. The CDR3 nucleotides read TGTGCCAGCAGTTCTATGGACAGTTACAATGAGCAGTTCTTC. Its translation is CASSSMDSYNEQFF.

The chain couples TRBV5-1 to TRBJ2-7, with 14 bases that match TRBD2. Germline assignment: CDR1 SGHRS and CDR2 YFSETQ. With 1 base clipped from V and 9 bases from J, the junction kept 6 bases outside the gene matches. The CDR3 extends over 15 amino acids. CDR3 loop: CASSLSGLAGVRQYF. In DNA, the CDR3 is TGCGCCAGCAGCTTGTCGGGACTAGCGGGAGTTCGGCAGTACTTC.

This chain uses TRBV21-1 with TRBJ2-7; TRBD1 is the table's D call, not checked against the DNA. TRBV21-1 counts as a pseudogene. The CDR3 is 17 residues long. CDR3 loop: CASSNIRWQTIFYEQYF. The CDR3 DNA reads TGTGCCAGCAGCAACATCAGGTGGCAGACCATTTTCTACGAGCAGTACTTC.

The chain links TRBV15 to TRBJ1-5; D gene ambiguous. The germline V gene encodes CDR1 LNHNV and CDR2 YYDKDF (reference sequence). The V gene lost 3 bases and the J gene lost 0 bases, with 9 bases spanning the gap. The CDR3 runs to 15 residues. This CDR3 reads CATSRLSGSNQPQHF. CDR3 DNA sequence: TGTGCCACCAGCAGGCTAAGCGGTAGCAATCAGCCCCAGCATTTT.

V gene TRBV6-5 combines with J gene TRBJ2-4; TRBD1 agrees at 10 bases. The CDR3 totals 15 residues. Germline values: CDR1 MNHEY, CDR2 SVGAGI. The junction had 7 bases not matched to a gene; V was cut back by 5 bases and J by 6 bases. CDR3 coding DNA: TGTGCCAGCAGTCGACCAGGGGACAGGGGAAACATTCAGTACTTC. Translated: CASSRPGDRGNIQYF.

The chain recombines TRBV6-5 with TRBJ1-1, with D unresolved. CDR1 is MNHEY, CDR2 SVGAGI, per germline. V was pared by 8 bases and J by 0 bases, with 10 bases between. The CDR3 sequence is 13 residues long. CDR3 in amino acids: CASVAALNTEAFF. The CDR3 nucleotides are TGTGCCAGCGTCGCAGCGTTGAACACTGAAGCTTTCTTT.

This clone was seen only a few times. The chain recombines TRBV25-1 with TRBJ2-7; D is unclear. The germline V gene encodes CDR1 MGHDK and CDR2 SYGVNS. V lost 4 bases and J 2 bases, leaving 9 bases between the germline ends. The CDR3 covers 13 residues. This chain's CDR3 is CASSVGSTYEQYF. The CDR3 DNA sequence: TGTGCCAGCAGTGTTGGGTCCACCTACGAGCAGTACTTC.

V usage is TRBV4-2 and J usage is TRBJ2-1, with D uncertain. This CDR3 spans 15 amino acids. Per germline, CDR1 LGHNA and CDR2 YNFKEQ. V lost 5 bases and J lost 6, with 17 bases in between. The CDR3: CASSSTRLVPNEQFF. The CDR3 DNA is TGTGCCAGCAGCTCAACACGGCTGGTCCCCAATGAGCAGTTCTTC.

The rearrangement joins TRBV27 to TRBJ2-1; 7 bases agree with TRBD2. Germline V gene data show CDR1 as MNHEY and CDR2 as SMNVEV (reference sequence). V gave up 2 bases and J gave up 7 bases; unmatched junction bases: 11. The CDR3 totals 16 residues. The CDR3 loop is CASSLRGVSGRNEQFF. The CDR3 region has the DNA TGTGCCAGCAGTTTACGAGGGGTATCCGGGAGGAATGAGCAGTTCTTC.

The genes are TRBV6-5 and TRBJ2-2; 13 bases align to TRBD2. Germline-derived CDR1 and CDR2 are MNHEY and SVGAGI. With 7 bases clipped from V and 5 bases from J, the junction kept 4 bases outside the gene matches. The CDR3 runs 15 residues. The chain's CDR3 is CASNPGLAGTGELFF. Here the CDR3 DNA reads TGTGCCAGCAACCCGGGACTAGCGGGAACCGGGGAGCTGTTTTTT.

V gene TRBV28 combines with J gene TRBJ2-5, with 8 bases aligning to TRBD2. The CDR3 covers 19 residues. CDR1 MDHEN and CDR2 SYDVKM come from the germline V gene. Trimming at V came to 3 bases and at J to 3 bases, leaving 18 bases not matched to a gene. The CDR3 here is CASSFRGYYSGEGEETQYF. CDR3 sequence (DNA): TGTGCCAGCAGTTTTAGAGGGTACTATAGCGGGGAGGGGGAAGAGACCCAGTACTTC.

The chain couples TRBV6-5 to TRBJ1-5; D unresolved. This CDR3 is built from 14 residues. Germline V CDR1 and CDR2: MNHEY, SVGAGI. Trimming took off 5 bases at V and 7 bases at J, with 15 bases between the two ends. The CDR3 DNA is TGTGCCAGCAGTACGATCCCGGGAGGACAGCCCCAGCATTTT. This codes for CASSTIPGGQPQHF.

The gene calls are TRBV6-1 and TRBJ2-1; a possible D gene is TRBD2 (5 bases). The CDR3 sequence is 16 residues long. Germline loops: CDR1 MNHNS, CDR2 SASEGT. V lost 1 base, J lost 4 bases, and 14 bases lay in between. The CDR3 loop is CASSEDSALEYNEQFF. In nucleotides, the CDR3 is TGTGCCAGCAGTGAAGATTCCGCACTAGAGTACAATGAGCAGTTCTTC.